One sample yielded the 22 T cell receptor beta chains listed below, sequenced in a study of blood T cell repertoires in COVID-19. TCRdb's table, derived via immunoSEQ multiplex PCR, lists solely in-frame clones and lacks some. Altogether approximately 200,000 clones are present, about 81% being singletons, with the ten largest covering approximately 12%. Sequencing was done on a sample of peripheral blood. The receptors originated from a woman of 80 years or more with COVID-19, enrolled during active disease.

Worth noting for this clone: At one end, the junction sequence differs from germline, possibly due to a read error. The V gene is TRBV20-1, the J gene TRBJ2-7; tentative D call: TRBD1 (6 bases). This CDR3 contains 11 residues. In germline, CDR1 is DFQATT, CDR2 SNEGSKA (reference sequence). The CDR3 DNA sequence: TGCAGTGCCTACATATCCGGGACATACCTTTTC. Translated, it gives CSAYISGTYLF.

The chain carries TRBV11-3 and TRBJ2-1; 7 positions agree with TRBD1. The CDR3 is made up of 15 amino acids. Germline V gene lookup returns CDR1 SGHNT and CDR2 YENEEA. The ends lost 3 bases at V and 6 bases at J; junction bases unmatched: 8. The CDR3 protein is CASSFSGTAANEQFF. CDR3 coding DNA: TGTGCCAGCAGCTTTTCCGGGACAGCGGCCAATGAGCAGTTCTTC.

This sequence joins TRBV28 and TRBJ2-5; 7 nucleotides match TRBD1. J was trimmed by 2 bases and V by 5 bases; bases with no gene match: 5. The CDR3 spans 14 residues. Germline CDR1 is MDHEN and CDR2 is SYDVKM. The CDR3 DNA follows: TGTGCCAGCAGTCCTTGGACAGGACAAGAGACCCAGTACTTC. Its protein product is CASSPWTGQETQYF.

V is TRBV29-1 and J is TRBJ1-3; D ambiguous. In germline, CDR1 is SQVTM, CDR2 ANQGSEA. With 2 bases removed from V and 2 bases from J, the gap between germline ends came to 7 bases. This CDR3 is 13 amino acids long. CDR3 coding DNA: TGCAGCGTTGAACCCCGGGCTGGAAACACCATATATTTT. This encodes CSVEPRAGNTIYF. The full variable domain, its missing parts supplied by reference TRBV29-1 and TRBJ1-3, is SAVISQKPSRDICQRGTSLTIQCQVDSQVTMMFWYRQQPGQSLTLIATANQGSEATYESGFVIDKFPISRPNLTFSTLTVSNMSPEDSSIYLCSVEPRAGNTIYFGEGSWLTVV.

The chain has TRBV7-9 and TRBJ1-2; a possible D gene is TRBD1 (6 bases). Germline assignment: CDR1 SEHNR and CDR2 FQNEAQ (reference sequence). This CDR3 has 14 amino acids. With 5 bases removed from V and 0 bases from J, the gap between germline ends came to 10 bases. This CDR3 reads CASSVGQSNYGYTF. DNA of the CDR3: TGTGCCAGCAGCGTAGGACAGTCTAACTATGGCTACACCTTC. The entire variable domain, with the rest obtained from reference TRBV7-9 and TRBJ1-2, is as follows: DTGVSQNPRHKITKRGQNVTFRCDPISEHNRLYWYRQTLGQGPEFLTYFQNEAQLEKSRLLSDRFSAERPKGSFSTLEIQRTEQGDSAMYLCASSVGQSNYGYTFGSGTRLTVV.

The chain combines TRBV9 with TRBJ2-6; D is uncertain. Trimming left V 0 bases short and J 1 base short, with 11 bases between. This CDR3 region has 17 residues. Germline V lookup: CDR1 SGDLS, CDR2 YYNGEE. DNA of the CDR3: TGTGCCAGCAGCGTAGCCTTAGCCCAATCTGGGGCCAACGTCCTGACTTTC. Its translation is CASSVALAQSGANVLTF.

CDR3 sequence: CASSLVAGVNYGYTF. The CDR3 DNA sequence: TGTGCCAGCAGCTTAGTCGCAGGGGTTAACTATGGCTACACCTTC. V is TRBV7-9 and J is TRBJ1-2; TRBD1 might be the D (6 bases). There are 15 residues in the CDR3. The germline V and J ends were trimmed by 1 base and 1 base, with 10 bases remaining between them. Germline CDR1 and CDR2: SEHNR and FQNEAQ (reference sequence).

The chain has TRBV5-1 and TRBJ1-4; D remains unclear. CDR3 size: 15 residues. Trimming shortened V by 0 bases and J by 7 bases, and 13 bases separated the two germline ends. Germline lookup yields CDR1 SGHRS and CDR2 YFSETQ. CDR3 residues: CASSLAGDLGEKLFF. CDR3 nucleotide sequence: TGCGCCAGCAGCTTGGCCGGGGATTTGGGTGAAAAACTGTTTTTT.

The CDR3 nucleotides read TGTGCCATCAGGACAGGAAACACCATATATTTT. Its translation: CAIRTGNTIYF. The chain has TRBV10-3 and TRBJ1-3; D not resolved. Germline loops: CDR1 ENHRY, CDR2 SYGVKD. V lost 6 bases and J 4 bases, leaving 4 bases between the germline ends. CDR3 length: 11 residues.

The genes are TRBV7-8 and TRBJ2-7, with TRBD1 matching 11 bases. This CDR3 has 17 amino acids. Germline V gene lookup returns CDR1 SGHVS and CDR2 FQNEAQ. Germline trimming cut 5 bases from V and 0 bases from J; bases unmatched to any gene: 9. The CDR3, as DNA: TGTGCCAGCAGCGGTAGGACAGGGGGCACGATCTCCTACGAGCAGTACTTC. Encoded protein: CASSGRTGGTISYEQYF.

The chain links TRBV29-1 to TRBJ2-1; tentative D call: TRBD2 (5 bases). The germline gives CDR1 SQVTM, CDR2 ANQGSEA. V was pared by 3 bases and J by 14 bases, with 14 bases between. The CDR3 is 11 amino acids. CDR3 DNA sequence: TGCAGCGTTGAGGCGCTCTCCGGGGAGTTCTTC. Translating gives CSVEALSGEFF.

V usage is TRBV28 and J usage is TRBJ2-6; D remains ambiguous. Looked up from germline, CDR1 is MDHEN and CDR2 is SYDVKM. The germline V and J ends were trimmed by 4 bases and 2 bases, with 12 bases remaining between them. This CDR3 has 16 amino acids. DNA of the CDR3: TGTGCCAGCAGTTACCCACCACGGGCTGGGGCCAACGTCCTGACTTTC. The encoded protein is CASSYPPRAGANVLTF.

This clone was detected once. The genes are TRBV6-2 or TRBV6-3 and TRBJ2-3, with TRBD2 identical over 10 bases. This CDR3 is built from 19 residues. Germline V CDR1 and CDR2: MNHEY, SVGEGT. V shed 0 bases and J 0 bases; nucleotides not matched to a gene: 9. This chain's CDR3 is CASSYSLPSGSASTDTQYF. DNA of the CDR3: TGTGCCAGCAGTTACTCGCTTCCTAGCGGGAGTGCTAGCACAGATACGCAGTATTTT.

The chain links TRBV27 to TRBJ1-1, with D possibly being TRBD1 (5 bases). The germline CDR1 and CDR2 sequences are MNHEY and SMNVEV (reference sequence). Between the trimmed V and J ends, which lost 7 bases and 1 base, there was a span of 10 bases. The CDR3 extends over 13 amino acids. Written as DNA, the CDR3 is TGTGCCAGCAAGGACAACGGGAACACTGAAGCTTTCTTT. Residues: CASKDNGNTEAFF.

CDR3 residues: CASSRLAGGADTQYF. CDR3 DNA sequence: TGTGCCAGCAGTAGACTAGCGGGAGGTGCGGATACGCAGTATTTT. V gene TRBV2 combines with J gene TRBJ2-3; 13 bases agree with TRBD2. The ends lost 5 bases at V and 6 bases at J; junction bases unmatched: 5. The germline V gene has CDR1 SNHLY and CDR2 FYNNEI. The CDR3 length is 15 residues.

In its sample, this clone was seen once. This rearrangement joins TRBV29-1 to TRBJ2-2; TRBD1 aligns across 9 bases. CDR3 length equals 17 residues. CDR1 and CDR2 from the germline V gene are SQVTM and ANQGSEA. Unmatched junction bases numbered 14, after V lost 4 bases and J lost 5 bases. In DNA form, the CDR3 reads TGCAGCGTTGTTGGGGGTTGGGGACAGGGCCTAACCGGGGAGCTGTTTTTT. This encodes CSVVGGWGQGLTGELFF.

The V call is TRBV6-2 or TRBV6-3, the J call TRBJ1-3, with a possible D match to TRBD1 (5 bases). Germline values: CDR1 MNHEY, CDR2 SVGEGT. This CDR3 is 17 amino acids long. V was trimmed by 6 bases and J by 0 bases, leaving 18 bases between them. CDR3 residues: CASSDARDSVSGNTIYF. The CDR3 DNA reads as TGTGCCAGCAGCGACGCCCGTGACAGCGTCTCTGGAAACACCATATATTTT.

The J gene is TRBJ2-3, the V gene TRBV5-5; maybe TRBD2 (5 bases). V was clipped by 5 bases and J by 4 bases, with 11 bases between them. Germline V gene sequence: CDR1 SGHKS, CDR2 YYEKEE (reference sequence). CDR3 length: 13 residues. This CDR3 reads CASRQAAADTQYF. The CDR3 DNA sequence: TGTGCCAGCAGGCAAGCGGCCGCAGATACGCAGTATTTT.

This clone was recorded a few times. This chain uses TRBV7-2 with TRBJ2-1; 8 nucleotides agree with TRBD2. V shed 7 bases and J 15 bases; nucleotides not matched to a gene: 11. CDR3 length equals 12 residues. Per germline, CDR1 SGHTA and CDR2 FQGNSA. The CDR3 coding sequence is TGTGCCAGCACCTTGGATAGCGGGGTCCGGTTCTTC. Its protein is CASTLDSGVRFF.

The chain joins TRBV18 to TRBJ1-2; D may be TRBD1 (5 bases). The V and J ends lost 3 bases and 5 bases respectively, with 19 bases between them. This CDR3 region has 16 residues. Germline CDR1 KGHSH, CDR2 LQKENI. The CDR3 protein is CASSPSRQPEGYGYTF. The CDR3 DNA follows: TGTGCCAGCTCACCTTCTCGACAGCCCGAAGGTTATGGCTACACCTTC.

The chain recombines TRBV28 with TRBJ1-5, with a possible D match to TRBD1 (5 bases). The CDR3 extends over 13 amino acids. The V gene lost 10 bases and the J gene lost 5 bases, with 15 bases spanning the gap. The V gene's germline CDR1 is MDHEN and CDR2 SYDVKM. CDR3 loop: CATNGGGDQPQHF. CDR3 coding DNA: TGTGCCACTAACGGGGGTGGCGATCAGCCCCAGCATTTT.

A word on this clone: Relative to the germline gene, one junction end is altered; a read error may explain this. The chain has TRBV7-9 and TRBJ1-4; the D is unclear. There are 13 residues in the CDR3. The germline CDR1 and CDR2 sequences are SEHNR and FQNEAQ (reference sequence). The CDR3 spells CASSLHPESEFIF. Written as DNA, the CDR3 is TGTGCCAGCAGCTTACATCCGGAGAGTGAATTTATTTTT.